Listed below are T cell receptor beta chains from one sample, sequenced in a study of T-cell reconstitution after alpha-beta-depleted transplantation in children. Each CDR3 protein is one row after TCRdb ran MiXCR on the PCR reads. The sample includes fewer than 200,000 distinct CDR3 sequences, approximately 6.6% of them seen just once. The starting material was PBMCs from the stem cell graft donor, obtained from the stem cell graft. The receptors derive from a human donor who donated a stem cell graft to a child with Wiskott-Aldrich syndrome. The CDR3 runs from the conserved cysteine through the conserved F or W. The order of the fields is clone size, D gene, V gene, J gene, CDR3 DNA, CDR3 protein. A D gene is named only where the DNA matches it firmly. Some rows mark clone size as missing; the rest say once, few, many or name a class of expanded clone.

many,NA,TRBV27,TRBJ1-1,TGTGCCAGCAGTAGCGACTCAGGAGCCCGCACTGAAGCTTTCTTT,CASSSDSGARTEAFF
few,NA,TRBV4-1,TRBJ2-7,TGCGCCAGCAGCCGCCAGGGCAGCTCCTACGAGCAGTACTTC,CASSRQGSSYEQYF
many,TRBD1,TRBV12-3/TRBV12-4,TRBJ1-2,TGTGCCAGCAGTTTGGGGACAGGAACGGGCTACACCTTC,CASSLGTGTGYTF
few,TRBD2,TRBV20-1,TRBJ2-1,TGCAGTGCTAGACGGGACTACTCCTACAATGAGCAGTTCTTC,CSARRDYSYNEQFF
many,TRBD2,TRBV20-1,TRBJ2-7,TGCAGTGCTCGACTAGCGGGAGGGCCCTACGAGCAGTACTTC,CSARLAGGPYEQYF
few,NA,TRBV6-5,TRBJ1-2,TGTGCCAGCAGTTACCCCACCCGGGACATGCATGGCTACACCTTC,CASSYPTRDMHGYTF
few,NA,TRBV5-1,TRBJ1-4,TGCGCCAGCAGCTTGGGAGGGGGAGATGAAAAACTGTTTTTT,CASSLGGGDEKLFF
many,TRBD1,TRBV3-1,TRBJ2-1,TGTGCCAGCAGCAGCGGTGTGGGACAGGGGACGAATGAGCAGTTCTTC,CASSSGVGQGTNEQFF
many,TRBD1,TRBV12-3/TRBV12-4,TRBJ1-4,TGTGCCAGCAGGATTAACAGGGGGCCAGGTGAAAAACTGTTTTTT,CASRINRGPGEKLFF
many,NA,TRBV20-1,TRBJ2-3,TGCAGTGCTCGACGCGGGACACATTACACAGATACGCAGTATTTT,CSARRGTHYTDTQYF
NA,TRBD2,TRBV5-1,TRBJ2-2,TGCGCCAGCAGTGCAAGCGGGGGTCCCGGGGAGCTGTTTTTT,CASSASGGPGELFF
NA,NA,TRBV12-3/TRBV12-4,TRBJ1-5,TGTGCCAGCAGTTTTCGGGGTCAGCCCCAGCATTTT,CASSFRGQPQHF
many,TRBD1,TRBV15,TRBJ2-2,TGTGCCACAAACCGGGACAGTCTCACCGGGGAGCTGTTTTTT,CATNRDSLTGELFF
many,TRBD2,TRBV2,TRBJ2-1,TGTGCCAGCAGTGCCACTGGACTAGCGGGGGGGACCAATGAGCAGTTCTTC,CASSATGLAGGTNEQFF